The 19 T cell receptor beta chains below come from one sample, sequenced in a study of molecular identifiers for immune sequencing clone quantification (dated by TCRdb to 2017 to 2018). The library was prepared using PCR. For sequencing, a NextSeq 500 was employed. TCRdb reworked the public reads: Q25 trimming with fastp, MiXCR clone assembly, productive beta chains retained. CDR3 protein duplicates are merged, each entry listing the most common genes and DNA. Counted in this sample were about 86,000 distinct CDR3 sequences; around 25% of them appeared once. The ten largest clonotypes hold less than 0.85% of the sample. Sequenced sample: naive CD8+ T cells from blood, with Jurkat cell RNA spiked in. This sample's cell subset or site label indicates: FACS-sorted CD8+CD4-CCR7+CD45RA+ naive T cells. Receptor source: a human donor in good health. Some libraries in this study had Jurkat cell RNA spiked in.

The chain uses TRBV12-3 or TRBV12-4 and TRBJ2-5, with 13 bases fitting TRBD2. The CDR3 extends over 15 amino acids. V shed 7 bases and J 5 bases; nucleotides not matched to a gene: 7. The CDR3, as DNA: TGTGCCAGCACCGAGGGACTAGCGGGACTTGAGACCCAGTACTTC. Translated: CASTEGLAGLETQYF.

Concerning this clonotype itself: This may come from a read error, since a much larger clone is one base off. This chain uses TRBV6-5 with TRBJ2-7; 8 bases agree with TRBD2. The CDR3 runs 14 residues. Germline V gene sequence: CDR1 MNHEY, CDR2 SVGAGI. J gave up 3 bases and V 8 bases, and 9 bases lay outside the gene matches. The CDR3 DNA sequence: TGTGCCAGCTGTGCCTTCGGGAGGGTCTACGAGCAGTACTTC. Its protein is CASCAFGRVYEQYF.

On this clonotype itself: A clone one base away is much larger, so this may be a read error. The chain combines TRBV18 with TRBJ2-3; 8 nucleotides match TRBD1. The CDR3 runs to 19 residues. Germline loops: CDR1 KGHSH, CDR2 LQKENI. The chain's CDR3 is CASSPSLRGRRIFSDTRYF. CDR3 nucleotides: TGTGCCAGCTCACCTTCTCTCAGGGGGCGGAGGATATTTTCAGATACGCGGTATTTT.

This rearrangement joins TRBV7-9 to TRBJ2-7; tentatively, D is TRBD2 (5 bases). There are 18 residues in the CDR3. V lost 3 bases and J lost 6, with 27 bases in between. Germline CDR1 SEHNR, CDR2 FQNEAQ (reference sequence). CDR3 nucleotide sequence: TGTGCCAGCAGCTTTTCCGTTGAGGGAGTGGGCCCTACGAGCGAGCAGTACTTC. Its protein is CASSFSVEGVGPTSEQYF.

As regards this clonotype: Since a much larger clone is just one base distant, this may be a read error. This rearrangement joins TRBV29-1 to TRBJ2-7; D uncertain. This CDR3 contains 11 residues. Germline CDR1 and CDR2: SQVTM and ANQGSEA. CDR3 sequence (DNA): TGCAGCGCTGAAGTTGGGGTCGACGAGTACTTC. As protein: CSAEVGVDEYF.

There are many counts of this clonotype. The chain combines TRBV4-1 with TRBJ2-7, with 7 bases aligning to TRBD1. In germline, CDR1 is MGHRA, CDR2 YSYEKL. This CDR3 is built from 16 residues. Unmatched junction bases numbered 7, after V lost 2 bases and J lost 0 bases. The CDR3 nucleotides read TGCGCCAGCAGCCAAACCGCGACAGGGTCCTCCTACGAGCAGTACTTC. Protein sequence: CASSQTATGSSYEQYF.

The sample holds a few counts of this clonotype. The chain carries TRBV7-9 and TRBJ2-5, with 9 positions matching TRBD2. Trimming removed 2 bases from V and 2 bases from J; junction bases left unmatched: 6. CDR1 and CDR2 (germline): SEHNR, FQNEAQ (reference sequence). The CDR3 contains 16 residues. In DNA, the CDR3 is TGTGCCAGCAGCTTACGACGGACTAGCGAACAAGAGACCCAGTACTTC. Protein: CASSLRRTSEQETQYF.

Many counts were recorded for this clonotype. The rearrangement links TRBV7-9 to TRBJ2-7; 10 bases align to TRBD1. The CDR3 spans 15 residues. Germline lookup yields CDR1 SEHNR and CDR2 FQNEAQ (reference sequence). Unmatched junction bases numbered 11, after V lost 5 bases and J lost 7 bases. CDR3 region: CASSHRTGGLDEQYF. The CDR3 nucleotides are TGTGCCAGCAGCCATCGGACAGGGGGTCTCGATGAGCAGTACTTC.

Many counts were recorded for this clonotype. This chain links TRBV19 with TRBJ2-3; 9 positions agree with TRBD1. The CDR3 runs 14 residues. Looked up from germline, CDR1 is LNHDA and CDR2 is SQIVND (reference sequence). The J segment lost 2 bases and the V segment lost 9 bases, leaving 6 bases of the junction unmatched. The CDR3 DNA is TGTGCCAGCCGAAAACAGGGGGCCACAGATACGCAGTATTTT. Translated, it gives CASRKQGATDTQYF.

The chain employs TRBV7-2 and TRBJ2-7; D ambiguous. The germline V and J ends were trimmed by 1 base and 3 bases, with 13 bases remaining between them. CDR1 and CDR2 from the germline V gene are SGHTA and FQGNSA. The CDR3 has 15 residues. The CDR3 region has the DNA TGTGCCAGCAGCTTAGTCGCGACACCAGACTACGAGCAGTACTTC. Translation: CASSLVATPDYEQYF.

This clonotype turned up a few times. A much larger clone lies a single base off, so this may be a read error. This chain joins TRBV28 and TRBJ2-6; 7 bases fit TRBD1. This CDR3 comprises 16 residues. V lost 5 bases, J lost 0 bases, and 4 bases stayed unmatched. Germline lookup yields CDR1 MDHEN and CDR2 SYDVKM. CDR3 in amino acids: CASSQAGGSGANVLTF. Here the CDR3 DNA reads TGTGCCAGCAGTCAAGCAGGGGGCTCTGGGGCCAACGTCCTGACTTTC.

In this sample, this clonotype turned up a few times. CDR3 sequence: CSVEGTDYGYTF. The CDR3 DNA follows: TGCAGCGTTGAGGGGACAGACTATGGCTACACCTTC. The chain uses TRBV29-1 and TRBJ1-2, with TRBD1 matching 7 bases. The trim removed 3 bases at V and 3 bases at J, leaving 1 base unmatched. This CDR3 region has 12 residues. Germline V gives CDR1 SQVTM, CDR2 ANQGSEA.

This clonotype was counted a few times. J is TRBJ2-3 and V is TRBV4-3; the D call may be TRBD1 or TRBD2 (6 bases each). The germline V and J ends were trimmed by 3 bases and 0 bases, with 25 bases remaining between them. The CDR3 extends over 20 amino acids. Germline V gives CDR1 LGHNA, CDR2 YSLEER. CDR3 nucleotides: TGCGCCAGCAGCCAGGGGATCTCAGAGGGGGGCAGACTTAGCACAGATACGCAGTATTTT. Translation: CASSQGISEGGRLSTDTQYF.

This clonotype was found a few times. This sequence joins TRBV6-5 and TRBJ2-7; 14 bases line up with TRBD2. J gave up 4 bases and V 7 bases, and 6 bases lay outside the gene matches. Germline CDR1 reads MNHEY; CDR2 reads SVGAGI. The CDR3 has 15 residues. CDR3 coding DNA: TGTGCCAGCACCCTGGGACTAGCGGGAGTTTACGAGCAGTACTTC. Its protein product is CASTLGLAGVYEQYF.

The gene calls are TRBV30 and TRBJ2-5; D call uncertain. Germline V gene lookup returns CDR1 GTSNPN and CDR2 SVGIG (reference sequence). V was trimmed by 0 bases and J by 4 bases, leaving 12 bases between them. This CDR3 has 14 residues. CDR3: CAWSVLGTRETQYF. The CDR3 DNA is TGTGCCTGGAGTGTATTGGGCACCAGAGAGACCCAGTACTTC.

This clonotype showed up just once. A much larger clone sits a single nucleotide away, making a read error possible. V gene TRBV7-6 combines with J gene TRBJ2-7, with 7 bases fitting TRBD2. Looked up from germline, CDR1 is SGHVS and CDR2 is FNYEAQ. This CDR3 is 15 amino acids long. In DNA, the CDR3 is TGTGCCAGCAGCTTAGATCCTGGGGGGGTGAACGAGCAGCACTTC. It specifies CASSLDPGGVNEQHF.

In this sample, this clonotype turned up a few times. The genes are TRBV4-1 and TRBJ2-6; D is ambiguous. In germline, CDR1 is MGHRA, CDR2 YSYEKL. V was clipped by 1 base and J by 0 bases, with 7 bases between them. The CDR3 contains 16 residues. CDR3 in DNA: TGCGCCAGCAGCCAAGGAGTAATCTCTGGGGCCAACGTCCTGACTTTC. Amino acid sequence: CASSQGVISGANVLTF.

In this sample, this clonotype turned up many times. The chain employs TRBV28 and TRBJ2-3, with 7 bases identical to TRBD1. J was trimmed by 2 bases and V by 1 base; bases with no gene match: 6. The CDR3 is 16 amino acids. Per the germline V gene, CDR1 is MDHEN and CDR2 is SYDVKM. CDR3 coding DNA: TGTGCCAGCAGTTTATTAAGGGGGCCGACCACAGATACGCAGTATTTT. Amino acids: CASSLLRGPTTDTQYF.

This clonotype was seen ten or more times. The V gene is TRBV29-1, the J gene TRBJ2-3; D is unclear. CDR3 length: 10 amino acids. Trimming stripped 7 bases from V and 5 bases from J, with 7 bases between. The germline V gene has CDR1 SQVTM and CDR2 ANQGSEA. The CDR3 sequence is CSAYQDTQYF. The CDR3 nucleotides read TGCAGCGCTTATCAAGATACGCAGTATTTT.